Listed here is a single T cell receptor (beta chain). This clone has just a few counts. The antigen it binds to is not known. No much larger clonotype is one base removed from it; base qualities were not supplied. Spanning cysteine to phenylalanine, the CDR3 consists of 14 amino acids. Only CDR3 DNA remains: 42 bases, in frame from the first base. Between the V and J ends, shortened by 3 bases and 7 bases respectively, the junction contains 10 bases. From the germline V gene, CDR1 is ENHRY and CDR2 is SYGVKD. This sample is part of a study of blood T cell repertoires in COVID-19 (dated by TCRdb to 2019 to 2021). Regarding the complete study: Samples covering the acute and convalescent phases of COVID-19 were provided by collaborators in the United States, Italy and Spain. The prospective study material was composed of cDNA or gDNA derived from T cells, B-cell-depleted T cells, or PBMCs. The dataset comprised deeply sampled blood TCRbeta repertoires from subjects exposed to, actively infected with, or recovered from COVID-19. The repertoires were released in a freely available public database meant as a resource for research on the immune response to SARS-CoV-2. The samples were drawn from the first 160 participants of the ongoing ImmuneRACE study and from 950 to 1,500 subjects provided by 6 global collaborators. The sample metadata nearly always contained a de-identified subject ID, COVID-19 status, age in years and sex. Where available, HLA class I and class II types were taken from metadata supplied by the sample provider and were not determined by assay-based typing.

Results the study describes overall, beyond this receptor: Clinical and demographic metadata were provided uncurated, with the amount varying by source and participant.

Whole blood was collected in K2EDTA tubes by collaborating institutions according to the institutions' own protocols. For TCRbeta analysis, collaborators shipped samples in one of three forms: frozen whole blood, isolated PBMCs, or DNA extracted from either of those sample types. TCRbeta CDR3 regions were amplified from genomic DNA using the immunoSEQ Assay, a bias-controlled multiplex PCR. In the original analysis: Within the assay, amplification of reference gene primers was used to estimate how many nucleated cells each sample contained. Sequence reads were collapsed and filtered to measure the absolute abundance of every unique TCRbeta CDR3 rearrangement. For each sample, productive Simpson clonality was calculated by taking the square root of Simpson's diversity index across productive rearrangements. This immuneACCESS table, as held by TCRdb, lists in-frame sequences with V and J called but not all clones. Of the missing ones, under half trace to an unresolved V gene in checked studies; the others have no known cause. V, J and clone size were drawn from that table, and D and trimming were deduced from the DNA. Within this sample are some 180,000 clones, with about 80% of them counted one time only. The biggest ten clones account for roughly 6.3% of the sample.

In this chain, TRBV10-3 is recombined with TRBJ1-6, with the identity of the D gene unclear. Specimen: peripheral blood. This clonotype originated in a human donor in a cohort sampled during active COVID-19. The nucleotide sequence is TGTGCCATCAGTGATGATTCGGGGAATTCACCCCTCCACTTT. Translated, this gives CAISDDSGNSPLHF.